Described below is a single T cell receptor beta chain sequence and its context. There are many counts of this clonotype. Which antigen it targets is not known. It has no much larger one-base neighbor in the sample; base qualities were not kept. These data come from a study of identical twins (dated by TCRdb to 2016 to 2017). Regarding the research as a whole: To test whether fetal clonotypes persist, this study deep-sequenced TCR alpha and beta repertoires from monozygotic twins, from unrelated adults of various ages, and from cord blood. To rule out contamination, replicate twin experiments were performed at different times with different library preparation protocols.

The study at large found these results: Excess twin sharing in beta out-of-frame sequences was weaker because fewer shared sequences lowered the signal-to-noise ratio. Abundant cord blood beta clonotypes carried fewer insertions; young adult naive repertoires showed a weaker similar trend, while memory repertoires showed none. Out-of-frame TCR alpha sharing in monozygotic twins was systematically underestimated by recombination models, whereas sharing between unrelated individuals was in agreement with the recombination models. Zero-insertion analyses could be partly confounded by invariant T cells such as MAIT and iNKT, although diverse VJ usage argued against such confounding for most clonotypes. Out-of-frame TCR alpha sequences shared between twins showed an excess of low generation-probability sequences compared with coincidental sharing between unrelated individuals. Because the same donors could not be followed over many years, conclusions were based on cross-sectional statistical analysis.

Receptors were amplified or captured by 5' RACE. Sequencing took place on an Illumina HiSeq 2000. A universal primer binding site was added through template switching, and the final cDNA carried a unique molecular identifier so that TCR cDNA molecules could be counted accurately. Specific primers in the conserved constant-segment region were used to synthesize first-strand cDNA for TCR alpha and beta chains. To control for contamination, every cDNA library was double barcoded, receiving both a SMART-Mk sample barcode and Illumina barcodes. TruSeq adapter sequences along with Illumina sample barcodes were introduced in two successive PCR steps. The TCR alpha and beta cDNA libraries were sequenced on the Illumina HiSeq platform using custom primers. From the authors' description of their analysis: MiGEC processed the raw reads to extract unique molecular identifiers, while MiXCR was used to determine the CDR3 positions. Recombination models were inferred per individual with the repgenHMM and IGoR tools using an EM algorithm. Shared clonotypes were analyzed with the tcR package in R, and sharing was normalized by the product of cloneset sizes. Out-of-frame nonproductive sequences were analyzed to study raw recombination free of thymic and clonal selection effects. TCRdb reprocessing: public reads trimmed at Q25 with fastp, clones called with MiXCR, in-frame beta chains kept. Each entry merges the rows of one CDR3 protein and shows their most common DNA and genes. Here the V and J calls rest on TCRdb's processing, not on the authors' analysis. The sample table holds more than 350,000 distinct CDR3 sequences, of which around 9% were seen once. The ten largest clones take up roughly 8.9% of the sample.

All donors were healthy Caucasians. The study also sequenced three unrelated non-twin adults: a male aged 18 to 29, a male aged 50 to 59 and a female aged 50 to 59. Miltenyi CD45RO+ enrichment and human naive T-cell isolation kits were used to isolate memory (CD45RO+) and naive T cells from PBMC. CDR1 KGHDR and CDR2 SFDVKD were looked up in the germline V gene. V and J lose 9 bases and 0 bases, and a span of 20 bases separates them. The CDR3 sequence holds 16 residues, the cysteine and valine included. Here the CDR3 DNA is all that survives: 48 bases in frame from base 1. The clonotype was recovered from a woman between 45 and 65 years old in good health. Sequencing was done on a sample of naive T cells sorted from blood. Taken with the paper, the label for cell subset or site translates to: cells isolated with a human naive T-cell isolation kit. The sequence links TRBV24-1 to TRBJ2-7; matching of 5 bases hints at TRBD2 as the D gene. This receptor carries the CDR3 CATLRGANSNSYEQYV. The DNA reads as follows: TGTGCCACCCTTCGGGGAGCGAATAGCAACTCCTACGAGCAGTACGTC.